A single sample gave rise to the 27 T cell receptor beta chains below, sequenced in a study of blood T cell repertoires in COVID-19. Repertoires were generated with immunoSEQ multiplex PCR, while TCRdb's copy carries only in-frame clones and drops some. The table records roughly 410,000 clones, about 89% of them present only once. Sequenced input: peripheral blood. The receptors come from an older woman with COVID-19, enrolled during active disease.

In its sample, this clone was seen once. V and J are TRBV11-2 and TRBJ1-5, with 7 nucleotides matching TRBD1. Germline lookup yields CDR1 SGHAT and CDR2 FQNNGV. This CDR3 comprises 15 residues. The trim removed 6 bases at V and 2 bases at J, leaving 7 bases unmatched. The CDR3, as DNA: TGTGCCAGCAGGGCCGGGACAGTGGGCAATCAGCCCCAGCATTTT. This sequence encodes CASRAGTVGNQPQHF.

The rearrangement joins TRBV19 to TRBJ2-2; tentatively, D is TRBD2 (7 bases). Trimming cost V 3 bases and J 4 bases, with 15 bases left between them. Germline V lookup: CDR1 LNHDA, CDR2 SQIVND (reference sequence). The CDR3 has 16 amino acids. This chain's CDR3 is CASSIWGGAGTGELFF. The DNA of the CDR3 is TGTGCCAGTAGTATCTGGGGGGGCGCCGGCACCGGGGAGCTGTTTTTT.

The chain has TRBV6-2 or TRBV6-3 and TRBJ1-6; TRBD1 is a possible D gene (6 bases). Looked up from germline, CDR1 is MNHEY and CDR2 is SVGEGT. This CDR3 region has 14 residues. V was clipped by 5 bases and J by 5 bases, with 10 bases between them. CDR3 sequence (DNA): TGTGCCAGCAGTCAGTGGACAGATAATTCACCCCTCCACTTT. This encodes CASSQWTDNSPLHF.

This sequence joins TRBV5-6 and TRBJ1-2; D gene uncertain. The V and J ends lost 5 bases and 2 bases respectively, with 4 bases between them. Germline-derived CDR1 and CDR2 are SGHDT and YYEEEE. This CDR3 has 11 residues. The CDR3 is CASRLNYGYTF. The DNA of the CDR3 is TGTGCCAGCAGGTTAAACTATGGCTACACCTTC.

The chain is built from TRBV2 and TRBJ2-5; TRBD1 is a possible D gene (5 bases). CDR1 and CDR2 (germline): SNHLY, FYNNEI. Trimming stripped 3 bases from V and 9 bases from J, with 17 bases between. This CDR3 has 14 amino acids. The CDR3 loop reads CASSDSGPKGAQYF. The CDR3 DNA reads as TGTGCCAGCAGTGACTCCGGGCCCAAAGGGGCCCAGTACTTC.

This clone is a singleton in its sample. This sequence joins TRBV10-1 and TRBJ2-7; 7 positions match TRBD1. Per germline, CDR1 WNHNN and CDR2 SYGVQD (reference sequence). This CDR3 spans 14 amino acids. The V gene end was trimmed by 8 bases and the J gene end by 2 bases; junction bases not matched to a gene: 9. In DNA form, the CDR3 reads TGCGCCAGCTCCGATCGGCAGGGGGCCTACGAGCAGTACTTC. Protein: CASSDRQGAYEQYF.

This chain uses TRBV18 with TRBJ2-7; 9 nucleotides match TRBD2. The CDR3 sequence is 16 residues long. V lost 5 bases and J lost 0; bases outside the gene matches: 8. Germline V gene sequence: CDR1 KGHSH, CDR2 LQKENI. The CDR3 coding sequence is TGTGCCAGCTCAAGCACCCCGACTAGCGGCTCCTACGAGCAGTACTTC. This translates into CASSSTPTSGSYEQYF.

The chain recombines TRBV7-9 with TRBJ2-7; D is perhaps TRBD2 (5 bases). Germline V gene lookup returns CDR1 SEHNR and CDR2 FQNEAQ (reference sequence). V shed 2 bases and J shed 4 bases, with 18 bases lying between them. CDR3 length: 16 residues. The CDR3 DNA is TGTGCCAGCAGCTTATTCGGTCAAGGTCGGGGTTACGAGCAGTACTTC. Translation: CASSLFGQGRGYEQYF.

The rearrangement joins TRBV7-9 to TRBJ1-6; D gene ambiguous. Germline CDR1 and CDR2: SEHNR and FQNEAQ (reference sequence). The CDR3 has 13 amino acids. Trimming left V 1 base short and J 10 bases short, with 8 bases between. CDR3 nucleotide sequence: TGTGCCAGCAGCTTAGAGACACGGTCACCCCTCCACTTT. It codes for CASSLETRSPLHF.

The gene calls are TRBV10-1 and TRBJ1-1; no reliable D call. The V and J ends lost 6 bases and 0 bases respectively, with 14 bases between them. Germline lookup yields CDR1 WNHNN and CDR2 SYGVQD (reference sequence). The CDR3 sequence is 15 residues long. The CDR3: CASSKSKILNTEAFF. The CDR3 nucleotides are TGCGCCAGCAGCAAGAGTAAGATACTGAACACTGAAGCTTTCTTT.

This chain links TRBV5-1 with TRBJ1-1; maybe TRBD1 (6 bases). From germline, CDR1 is SGHRS and CDR2 YFSETQ. V was trimmed by 5 bases and J by 3 bases, leaving 20 bases between them. This CDR3 comprises 16 residues. The chain's CDR3 is CASSSIGGSGHTEAFF. CDR3 DNA: TGCGCCAGCAGTTCAATAGGGGGAAGTGGGCACACTGAAGCTTTCTTT.

This clone was observed a few times. The chain is built from TRBV15 and TRBJ1-3; 8 positions agree with TRBD1. The CDR3 spans 19 residues. The V segment lost 0 bases and the J segment 0 bases; nucleotides outside the gene matches: 10. The germline V gene encodes CDR1 LNHNV and CDR2 YYDKDF (reference sequence). The CDR3 region is CATSRDPGQGFSSGNTIYF. CDR3 in DNA: TGTGCCACCAGCAGAGATCCCGGACAGGGTTTTTCCTCTGGAAACACCATATATTTT.

The V call is TRBV24-1, the J call TRBJ2-1, with D possibly TRBD1 on 6 matching bases. With 8 bases removed from V and 7 bases from J, the gap between germline ends came to 14 bases. The CDR3 is made up of 13 amino acids. CDR1 is KGHDR, CDR2 SFDVKD, per germline. Written as DNA, the CDR3 is TGTGCCACCACTGACAGGTTTAGGAATGAGCAGTTCTTC. This translates into CATTDRFRNEQFF.

This chain connects TRBV2 to TRBJ1-2, with 12 bases identical to TRBD1. The CDR3 runs 14 residues. Per the germline V gene, CDR1 is SNHLY and CDR2 is FYNNEI. Trimming took 7 bases from V and 4 from J; bases not matched to a gene: 4. The CDR3 nucleotides are TGTGCCAGCATGGCGGGACAGGGGGCCTATGGCTACACCTTC. It specifies CASMAGQGAYGYTF.

The chain carries TRBV7-9 and TRBJ1-5; 7 positions match TRBD1. V lost 4 bases and J lost 6; bases outside the gene matches: 9. Germline loops: CDR1 SEHNR, CDR2 FQNEAQ (reference sequence). There are 15 residues in the CDR3. CDR3 sequence: CASSSGGENSQPQHF. CDR3 bases: TGTGCCAGCAGCTCAGGGGGAGAGAATTCTCAGCCCCAGCATTTT.

The rearrangement links TRBV6-5 to TRBJ2-5, with TRBD2 matching over 8 bases. The germline CDR1 and CDR2 sequences are MNHEY and SVGAGI. CDR3 size: 16 residues. Losses at the gene ends were 1 base for V and 5 bases for J; bases not matched to a gene: 9. As DNA, the CDR3 is TGTGCCAGCAGTTACTTTGGTAGCGGGGTGGTCGAGACCCAGTACTTC. The encoded protein is CASSYFGSGVVETQYF.

A note on this clone: The same CDR3 can be traced to other DNA sequences in this sample. The genes are TRBV11-3 and TRBJ2-1, with unresolved D. The CDR3 runs 12 residues. The germline V gene encodes CDR1 SGHNT and CDR2 YENEEA. V dropped 0 bases and J dropped 7 bases, with 4 bases sitting between them. The CDR3 protein is CASSLDLNEQFF. The CDR3, as DNA: TGTGCCAGCAGCTTAGATCTGAATGAGCAGTTCTTC.

V gene TRBV6-5 combines with J gene TRBJ2-1, with TRBD2 matching 8 bases. J was trimmed by 7 bases and V by 1 base; bases with no gene match: 6. The CDR3 has 15 amino acids. Germline lookup yields CDR1 MNHEY and CDR2 SVGAGI. The CDR3 region is CASSYLASGQNEQFF. Here the CDR3 DNA reads TGTGCCAGCAGTTACTTGGCTAGCGGGCAGAATGAGCAGTTCTTC.

The chain has TRBV4-1 and TRBJ2-5; 10 bases match TRBD1. CDR3 size: 15 residues. With 3 bases clipped from V and 2 bases from J, the junction kept 3 bases outside the gene matches. The germline gives CDR1 MGHRA, CDR2 YSYEKL. CDR3 region: CASSQSDRGQETQYF. In nucleotides, the CDR3 is TGCGCCAGCAGCCAGTCGGACAGGGGGCAAGAGACCCAGTACTTC.

The chain recombines TRBV7-2 with TRBJ2-7; a possible D gene is TRBD1 (6 bases). The CDR3 runs to 16 residues. In germline, CDR1 is SGHTA, CDR2 FQGNSA. Trimming took off 2 bases at V and 2 bases at J, with 16 bases between the two ends. The CDR3 nucleotides are TGTGCCAGCAGCTTAACGAGGTGGGGGCCAACCTACGAGCAGTACTTC. Its translation is CASSLTRWGPTYEQYF.

This sequence joins TRBV5-8 and TRBJ1-2; 8 bases map to TRBD1. CDR1 SGHTS and CDR2 YDEGEE come from the germline V gene. V lost 4 bases, J lost 2 bases, and 7 bases stayed unmatched. The CDR3 is made up of 15 amino acids. The CDR3 DNA reads as TGTGCCAGCAGCCCCGGGACAGGTTCGAACTATGGCTACACCTTC. It translates to CASSPGTGSNYGYTF.

V is TRBV10-3 and J is TRBJ1-5; 10 bases line up with TRBD1. The CDR3 has 15 residues. Losses at the gene ends were 6 bases for V and 0 bases for J; bases not matched to a gene: 2. CDR1 ENHRY and CDR2 SYGVKD come from the germline V gene. The CDR3 nucleotides are TGTGCCATCAGGGGGACAGGGGATAGCAATCAGCCCCAGCATTTT. Residues: CAIRGTGDSNQPQHF.

The V call is TRBV28, the J call TRBJ1-2; D is perhaps TRBD1 (5 bases). This CDR3 comprises 14 residues. The germline gives CDR1 MDHEN, CDR2 SYDVKM. V lost 5 bases, J lost 8 bases, and 18 bases lay in between. The CDR3 coding sequence is TGTGCCAGCAGTCCCCCGGGGGGGATAAGGGGCTACACCTTC. Translated: CASSPPGGIRGYTF.

The chain links TRBV5-1 to TRBJ2-5; 8 positions match TRBD2. Germline V CDR1 and CDR2: SGHRS, YFSETQ. The CDR3 sequence is 15 residues long. Trimming cost V 3 bases and J 5 bases; bases outside gene matches: 9. The CDR3 is CASSYTSGLRETQYF. The CDR3 bases are TGCGCCAGCAGCTATACTAGCGGCCTCCGGGAGACCCAGTACTTC.

The V and J genes are TRBV5-1 and TRBJ2-7; 9 nucleotides match TRBD1. The CDR3 covers 13 residues. With 4 bases clipped from V and 5 bases from J, the junction kept 4 bases outside the gene matches. Germline V gene data show CDR1 as SGHRS and CDR2 as YFSETQ. Written as DNA, the CDR3 is TGCGCCAGCAGCGTGGGACAGGGCAACGAGCAGTACTTC. It yields the protein CASSVGQGNEQYF. The whole variable domain, remainder taken from reference TRBV5-1 and TRBJ2-7, is KAGVTQTPRYLIKTRGQQVTLSCSPISGHRSVSWYQQTPGQGLQFLFEYFSETQRNKGNFPGRFSGRQFSNSRSEMNVSTLELGDSALYLCASSVGQGNEQYFGPGTRLTVT.

This clone is a singleton in its sample. The chain has TRBV6-5 and TRBJ2-1; D is perhaps TRBD2 (6 bases). CDR3 length: 14 amino acids. V gave up 2 bases and J gave up 7 bases, with 12 bases separating them. The germline V gene has CDR1 MNHEY and CDR2 SVGAGI. This CDR3 reads CASSYGGKINEQFF. The DNA of the CDR3 is TGTGCCAGCAGTTACGGAGGGAAAATAAATGAGCAGTTCTTC.

The chain couples TRBV21-1 to TRBJ1-5; the table gives TRBD1 as D, unverified against the DNA. TRBV21-1 is an annotated pseudogene. This CDR3 is 14 amino acids long. CDR3 region: CASIVRGVRQPQHF. The CDR3 bases are TGTGCCAGCATCGTCAGGGGGGTGCGTCAGCCCCAGCATTTT.